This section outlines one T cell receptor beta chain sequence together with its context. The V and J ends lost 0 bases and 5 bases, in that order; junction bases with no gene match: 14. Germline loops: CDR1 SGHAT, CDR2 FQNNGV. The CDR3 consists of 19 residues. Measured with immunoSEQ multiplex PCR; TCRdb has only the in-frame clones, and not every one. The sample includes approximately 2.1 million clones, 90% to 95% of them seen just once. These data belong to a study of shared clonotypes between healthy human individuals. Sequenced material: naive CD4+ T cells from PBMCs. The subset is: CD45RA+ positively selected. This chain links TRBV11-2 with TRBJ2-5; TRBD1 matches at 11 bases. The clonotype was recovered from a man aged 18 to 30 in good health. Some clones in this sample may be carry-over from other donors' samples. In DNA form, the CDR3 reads TGTGCCAGCAGCTTAGATCGGATTTTTGGACAGGGGGCTCTGGAGACCCAGTACTTC. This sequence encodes CASSLDRIFGQGALETQYF.